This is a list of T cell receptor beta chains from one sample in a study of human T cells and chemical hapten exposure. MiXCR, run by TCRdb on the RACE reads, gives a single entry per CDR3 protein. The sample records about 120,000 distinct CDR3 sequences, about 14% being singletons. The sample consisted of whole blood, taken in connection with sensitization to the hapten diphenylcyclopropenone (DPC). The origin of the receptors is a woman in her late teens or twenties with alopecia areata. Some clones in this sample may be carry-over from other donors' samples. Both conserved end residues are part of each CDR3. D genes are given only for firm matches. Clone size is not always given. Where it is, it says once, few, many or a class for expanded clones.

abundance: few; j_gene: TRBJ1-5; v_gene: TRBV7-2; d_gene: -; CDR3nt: TGTGCCAGCAGCTTGGGGGAGGGACTGAGTTTT; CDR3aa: CASSLGEGLSF
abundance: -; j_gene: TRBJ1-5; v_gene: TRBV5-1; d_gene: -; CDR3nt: TGCGCCAGCAGCCTGGGGGGTACGCAGCCCCAGCATTTT; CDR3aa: CASSLGGTQPQHF
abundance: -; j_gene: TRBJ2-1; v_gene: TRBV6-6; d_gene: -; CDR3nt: TGTGCCAGCAGTCCCCGGGAGCTAAATGAGCAGTTCTTC; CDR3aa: CASSPRELNEQFF
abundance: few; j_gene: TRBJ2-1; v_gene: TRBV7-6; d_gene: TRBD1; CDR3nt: TGTGCCAGCAGCCGGACAGGGCAGGCCTACAATGAGCAGTTCTTC; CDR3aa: CASSRTGQAYNEQFF
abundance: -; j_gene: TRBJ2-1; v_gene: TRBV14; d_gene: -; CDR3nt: TGTGCCAGCAGCCAGTTGGGCAATAAAAATGAGCAGTTCTTC; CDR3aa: CASSQLGNKNEQFF
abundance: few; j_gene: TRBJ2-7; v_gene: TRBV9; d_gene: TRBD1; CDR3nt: TGTGCCAGCAGCGGCAGGGACAGCACCTACGAGCAGTACTTC; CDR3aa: CASSGRDSTYEQYF
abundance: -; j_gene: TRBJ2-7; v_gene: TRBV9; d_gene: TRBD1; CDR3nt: TGTGCCAGCAGCGATGGGACAGCGGTACTGTACGAGCAGTACTTC; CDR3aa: CASSDGTAVLYEQYF
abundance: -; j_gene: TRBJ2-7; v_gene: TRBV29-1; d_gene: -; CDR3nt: TGCAGCGTTGTTAGGTCAAACTCCTACGAGCAGTACTTC; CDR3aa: CSVVRSNSYEQYF
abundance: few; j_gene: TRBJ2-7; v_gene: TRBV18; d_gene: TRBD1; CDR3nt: TGTGCCAGCTCCCAGAACCCGGGACAGGGCCAATACGAGCAGTACTTC; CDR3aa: CASSQNPGQGQYEQYF
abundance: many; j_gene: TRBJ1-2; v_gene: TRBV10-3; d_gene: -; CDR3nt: TGTGCCACCGGAGAGGGAGGTCGGCGGGTCGATGGCTACACCTTC; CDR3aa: CATGEGGRRVDGYTF
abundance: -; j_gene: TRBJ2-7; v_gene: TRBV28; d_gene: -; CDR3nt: TGTGCCAGCAGTTTATGGGATCCCAACTACGAGCAGTACTTC; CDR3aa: CASSLWDPNYEQYF
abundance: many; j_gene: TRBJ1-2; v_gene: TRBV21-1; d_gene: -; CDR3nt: TGTGCCAGCAGCAAAGGGATTGGCAAGAGCGGCTACACCTTC; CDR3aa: CASSKGIGKSGYTF
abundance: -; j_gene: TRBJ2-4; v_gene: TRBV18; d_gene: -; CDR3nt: TGTGCCAGCTCACCACCGAATGCAGCGGTAAACATTCAGTACTTC; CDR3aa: CASSPPNAAVNIQYF
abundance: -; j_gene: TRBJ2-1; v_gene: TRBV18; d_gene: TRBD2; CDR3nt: TGTGCCAGCTCACGAGCGGGGGTCAGGAATGAGCAGTTCTTC; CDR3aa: CASSRAGVRNEQFF
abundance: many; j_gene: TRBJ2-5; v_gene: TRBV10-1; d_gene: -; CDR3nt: TGCGCCAGCAGTGAGTCAGGTGGCATCGGGACCCAGTACTTC; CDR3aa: CASSESGGIGTQYF
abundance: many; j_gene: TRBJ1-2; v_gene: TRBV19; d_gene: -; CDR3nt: TGTGCCAGTAGTGACGGGTTACTCTATGGCTACACCTTC; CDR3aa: CASSDGLLYGYTF
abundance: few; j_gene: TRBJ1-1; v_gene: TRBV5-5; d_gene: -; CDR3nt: TGTGCCAGCAGTCCGAACCTCTTGAACACTGAAGCTTTCTTT; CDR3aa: CASSPNLLNTEAFF
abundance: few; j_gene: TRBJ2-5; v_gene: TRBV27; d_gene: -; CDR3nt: TGTGCCAGCACCCTAAGGGGCAGCTCCCAAGAGACCCAGTACTTC; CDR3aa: CASTLRGSSQETQYF
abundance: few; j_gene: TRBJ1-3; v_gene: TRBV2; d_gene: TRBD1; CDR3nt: TGTGCCAGCAGGGACAGGGGTCGGAACACCATATATTTT; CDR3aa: CASRDRGRNTIYF
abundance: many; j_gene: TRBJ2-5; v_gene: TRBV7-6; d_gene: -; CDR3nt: TGTGCCAGCAGCTTAACCGAGGGAATCGAGACCCAGTACTTC; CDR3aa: CASSLTEGIETQYF
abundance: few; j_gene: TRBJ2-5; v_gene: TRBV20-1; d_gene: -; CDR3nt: TGCAGTGGGGAAAAACAAGAGACCCAGTACTTC; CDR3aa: CSGEKQETQYF
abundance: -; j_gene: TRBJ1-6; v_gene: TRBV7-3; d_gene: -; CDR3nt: TGTGCCAGCCCGCTATGGAGCTCCTATAATTCACCCCTCCACTTT; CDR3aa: CASPLWSSYNSPLHF
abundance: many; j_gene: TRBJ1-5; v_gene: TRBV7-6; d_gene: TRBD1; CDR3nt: TGTGCCAGCAGCTTAGGGGGGACAGGCTCCAATCAGCCCCAGCATTTT; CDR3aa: CASSLGGTGSNQPQHF
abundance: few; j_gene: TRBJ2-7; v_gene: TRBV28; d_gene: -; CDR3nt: TGTGCCAGCACCGAAGGCTCCTACGAGCAGTACTTC; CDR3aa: CASTEGSYEQYF